This TCR beta chain came from a study of human T cells and chemical hapten exposure. Study context: For sensitization, 2% DPC was applied to an approximately 2 cm by approximately 2 cm patch of upper inner arm skin. Patients, mostly women, had alopecia areata, alopecia totalis or alopecia universalis.

MiXCR was run by TCRdb on the RACE reads, yielding one entry per CDR3 protein. The data contain around 120,000 distinct CDR3 sequences, roughly 12% of them singletons. CDR1 and CDR2 from the germline V gene are SGHAT and FQNNGV. The CDR3 is made up of 14 amino acids. V lost 1 base, J lost 4 bases, and 10 bases lay in between. Time point indicated: pre-sensitization, week 0. Treatment in this sample: therapeutic diphenylcyclopropenone sensitization with weekly scalp DPC. Blood collection happened ahead of applying each patch test. Total RNA came from unfractionated whole blood. The gene calls are TRBV11-2 and TRBJ1-2; possibly TRBD1 for D (6 bases). Sequencing used whole blood, obtained in connection with sensitization to the hapten diphenylcyclopropenone (DPC). The receptor was isolated from a woman between 18 and 30 years old with alopecia areata. Some clones in this sample may be carry-over from other donors' samples. The chain's CDR3 is CASSLGQASYGYTF. Here the CDR3 DNA reads TGTGCCAGCAGCTTAGGACAGGCCTCCTATGGCTACACCTTC.